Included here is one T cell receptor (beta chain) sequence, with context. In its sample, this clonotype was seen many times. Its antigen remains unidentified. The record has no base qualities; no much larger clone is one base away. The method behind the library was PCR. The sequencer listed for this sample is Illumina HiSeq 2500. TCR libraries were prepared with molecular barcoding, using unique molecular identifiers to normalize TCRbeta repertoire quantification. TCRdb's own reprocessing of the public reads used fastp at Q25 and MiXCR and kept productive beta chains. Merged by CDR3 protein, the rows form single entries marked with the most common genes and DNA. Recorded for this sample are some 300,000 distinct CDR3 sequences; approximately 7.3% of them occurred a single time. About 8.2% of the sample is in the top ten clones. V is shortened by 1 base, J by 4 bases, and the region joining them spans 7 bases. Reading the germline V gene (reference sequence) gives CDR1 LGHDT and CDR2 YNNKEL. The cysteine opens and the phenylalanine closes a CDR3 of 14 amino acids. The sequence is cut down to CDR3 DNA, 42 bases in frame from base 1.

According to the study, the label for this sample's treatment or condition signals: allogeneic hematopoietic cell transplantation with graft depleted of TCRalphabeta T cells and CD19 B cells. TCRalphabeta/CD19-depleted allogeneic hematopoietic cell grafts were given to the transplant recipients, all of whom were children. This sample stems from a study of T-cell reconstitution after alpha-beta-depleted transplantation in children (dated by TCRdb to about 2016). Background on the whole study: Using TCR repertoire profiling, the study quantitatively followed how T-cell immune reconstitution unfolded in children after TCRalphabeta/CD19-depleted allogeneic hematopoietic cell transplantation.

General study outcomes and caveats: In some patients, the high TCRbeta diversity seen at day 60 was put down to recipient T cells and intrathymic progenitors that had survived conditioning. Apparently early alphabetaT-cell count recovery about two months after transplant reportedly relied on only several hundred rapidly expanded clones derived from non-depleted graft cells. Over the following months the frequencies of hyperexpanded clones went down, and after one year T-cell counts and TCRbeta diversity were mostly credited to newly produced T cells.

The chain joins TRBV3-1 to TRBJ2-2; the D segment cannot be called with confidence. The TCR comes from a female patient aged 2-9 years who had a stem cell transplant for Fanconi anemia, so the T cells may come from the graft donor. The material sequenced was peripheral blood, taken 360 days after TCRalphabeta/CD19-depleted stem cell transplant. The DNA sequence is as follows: TGTGCCAGCAGCCAAGTATTCGGCACCGGGGAGCTGTTTTTT. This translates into CASSQVFGTGELFF.